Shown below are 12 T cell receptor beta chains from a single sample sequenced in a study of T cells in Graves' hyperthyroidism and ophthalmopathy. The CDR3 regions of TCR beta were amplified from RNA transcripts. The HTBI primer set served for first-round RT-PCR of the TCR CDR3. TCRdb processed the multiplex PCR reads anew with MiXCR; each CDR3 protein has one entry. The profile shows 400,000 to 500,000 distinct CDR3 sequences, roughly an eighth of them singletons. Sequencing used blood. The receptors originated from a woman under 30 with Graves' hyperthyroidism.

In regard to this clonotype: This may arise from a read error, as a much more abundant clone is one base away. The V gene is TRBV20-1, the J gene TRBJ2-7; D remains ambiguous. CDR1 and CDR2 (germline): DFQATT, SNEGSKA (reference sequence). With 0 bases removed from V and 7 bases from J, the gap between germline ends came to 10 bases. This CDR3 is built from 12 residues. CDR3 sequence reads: CSARDLHNEQYF. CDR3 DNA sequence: TGCAGTGCTAGAGATCTCCACAATGAGCAGTACTTC.

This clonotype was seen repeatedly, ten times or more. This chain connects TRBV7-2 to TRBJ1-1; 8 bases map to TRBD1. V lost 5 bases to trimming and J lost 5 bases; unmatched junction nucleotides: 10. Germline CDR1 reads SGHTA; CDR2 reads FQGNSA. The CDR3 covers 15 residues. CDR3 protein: CASSPTGQAGTEAFF. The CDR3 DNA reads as TGTGCCAGCAGCCCGACGGGACAGGCCGGGACTGAAGCTTTCTTT.

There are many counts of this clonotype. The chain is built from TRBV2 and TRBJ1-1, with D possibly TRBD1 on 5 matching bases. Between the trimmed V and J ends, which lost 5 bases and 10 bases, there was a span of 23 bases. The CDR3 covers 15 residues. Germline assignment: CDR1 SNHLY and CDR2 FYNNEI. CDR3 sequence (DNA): TGTGCCAGCAGTCTAGGCGGGGGTGGCGTTCGTCGAGCTTTCTTT. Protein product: CASSLGGGGVRRAFF.

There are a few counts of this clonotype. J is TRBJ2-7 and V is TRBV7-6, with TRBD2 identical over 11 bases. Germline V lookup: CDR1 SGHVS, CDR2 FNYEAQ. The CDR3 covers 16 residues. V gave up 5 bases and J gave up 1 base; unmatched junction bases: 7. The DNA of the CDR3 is TGTGCCAGCAGCCCGTCACTAGCGGGAGTTTCCTACGAGCAGTACTTC. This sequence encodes CASSPSLAGVSYEQYF.

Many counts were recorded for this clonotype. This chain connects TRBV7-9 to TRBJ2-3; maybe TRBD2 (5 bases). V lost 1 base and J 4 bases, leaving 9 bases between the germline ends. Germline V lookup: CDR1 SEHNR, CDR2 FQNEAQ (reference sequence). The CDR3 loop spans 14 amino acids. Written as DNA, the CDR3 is TGTGCCAGCAGCTTAGACATCGGGGCAGATACGCAGTATTTT. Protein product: CASSLDIGADTQYF.

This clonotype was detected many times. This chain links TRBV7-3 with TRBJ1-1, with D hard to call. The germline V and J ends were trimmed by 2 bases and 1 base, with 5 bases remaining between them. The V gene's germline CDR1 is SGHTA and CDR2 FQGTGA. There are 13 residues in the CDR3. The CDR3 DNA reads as TGTGCCAGCAGCTTATCATGGAACACTGAAGCTTTCTTT. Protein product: CASSLSWNTEAFF.

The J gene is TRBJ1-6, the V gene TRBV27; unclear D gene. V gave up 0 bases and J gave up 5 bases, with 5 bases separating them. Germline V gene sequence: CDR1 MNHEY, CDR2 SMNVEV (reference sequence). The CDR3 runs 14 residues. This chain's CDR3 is CASSLSGNNSPLHF. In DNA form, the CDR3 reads TGTGCCAGCAGTTTATCGGGGAATAATTCACCCCTCCACTTT.

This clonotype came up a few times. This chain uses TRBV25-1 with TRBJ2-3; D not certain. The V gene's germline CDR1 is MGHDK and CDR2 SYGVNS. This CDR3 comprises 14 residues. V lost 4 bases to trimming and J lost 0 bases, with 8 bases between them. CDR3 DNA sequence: TGTGCCAGCAGTGCCAGGTACAGCACAGATACGCAGTATTTT. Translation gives CASSARYSTDTQYF.

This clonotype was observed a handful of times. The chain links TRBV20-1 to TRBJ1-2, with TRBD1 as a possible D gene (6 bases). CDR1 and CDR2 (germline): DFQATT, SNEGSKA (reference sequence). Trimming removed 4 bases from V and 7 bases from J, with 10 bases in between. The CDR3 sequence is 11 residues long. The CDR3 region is CSATGAGGYTF. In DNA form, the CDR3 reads TGCAGTGCTACAGGGGCAGGTGGCTACACCTTC.

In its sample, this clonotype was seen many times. The CDR3 bases are TGCAGTGCTTTCCCCGGGGGTCAGGAGCAGTTCTTC. This encodes CSAFPGGQEQFF. The chain uses TRBV20-1 and TRBJ2-1; D might be TRBD2 (6 bases). Trimming removed 5 bases at V and 10 bases at J, with 15 bases between. Germline lookup yields CDR1 DFQATT and CDR2 SNEGSKA (reference sequence). The CDR3 has 12 residues.

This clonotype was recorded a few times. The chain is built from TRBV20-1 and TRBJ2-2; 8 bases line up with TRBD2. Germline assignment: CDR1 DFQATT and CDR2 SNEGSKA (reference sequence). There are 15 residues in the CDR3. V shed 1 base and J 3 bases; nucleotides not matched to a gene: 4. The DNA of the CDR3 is TGCAGTGCTAGAGCGGGTAGCGGGGACACCGGGGAGCTGTTTTTT. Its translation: CSARAGSGDTGELFF.

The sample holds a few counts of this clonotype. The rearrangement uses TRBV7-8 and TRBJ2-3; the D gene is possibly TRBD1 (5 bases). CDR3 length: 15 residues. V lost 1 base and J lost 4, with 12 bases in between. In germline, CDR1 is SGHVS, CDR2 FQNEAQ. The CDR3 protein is CASSLEAQGPDTQYF. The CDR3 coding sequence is TGTGCCAGCAGCTTAGAGGCGCAGGGCCCAGATACGCAGTATTTT.